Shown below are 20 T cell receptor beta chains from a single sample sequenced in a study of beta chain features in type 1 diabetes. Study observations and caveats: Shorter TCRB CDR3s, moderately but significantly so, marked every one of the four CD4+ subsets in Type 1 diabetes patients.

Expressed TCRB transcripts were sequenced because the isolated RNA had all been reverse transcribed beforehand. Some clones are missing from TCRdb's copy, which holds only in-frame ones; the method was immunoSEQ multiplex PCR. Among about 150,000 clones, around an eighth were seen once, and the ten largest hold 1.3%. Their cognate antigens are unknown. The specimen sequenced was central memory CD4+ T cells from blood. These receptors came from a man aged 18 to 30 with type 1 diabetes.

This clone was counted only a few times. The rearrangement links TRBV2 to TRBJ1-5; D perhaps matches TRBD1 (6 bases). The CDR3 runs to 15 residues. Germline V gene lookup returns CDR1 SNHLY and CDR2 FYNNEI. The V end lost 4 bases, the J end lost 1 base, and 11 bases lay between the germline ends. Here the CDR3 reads CASSVHGGSNQPQHF. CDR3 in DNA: TGTGCCAGCAGTGTCCACGGGGGCAGCAATCAGCCCCAGCATTTT.

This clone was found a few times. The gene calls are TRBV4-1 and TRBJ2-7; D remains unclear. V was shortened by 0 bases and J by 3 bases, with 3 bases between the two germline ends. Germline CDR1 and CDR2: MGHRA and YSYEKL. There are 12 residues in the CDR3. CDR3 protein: CASSQENYEQYF. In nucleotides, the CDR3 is TGCGCCAGCAGCCAAGAAAACTACGAGCAGTACTTC.

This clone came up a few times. Written as DNA, the CDR3 is TGTGCCAAGGAGGGCAACACCGGGGAGCTGTTTTTT. Residues: CAKEGNTGELFF. The gene calls are TRBV7-9 and TRBJ2-2; tentative D call: TRBD2 (6 bases). The germline gives CDR1 SEHNR, CDR2 FQNEAQ (reference sequence). Trimming took 10 bases from V and 2 from J, leaving 8 bases between them. This CDR3 has 12 residues.

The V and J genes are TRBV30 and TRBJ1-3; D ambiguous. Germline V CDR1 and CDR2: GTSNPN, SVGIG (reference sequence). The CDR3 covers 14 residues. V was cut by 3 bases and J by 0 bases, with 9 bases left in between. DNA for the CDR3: TGTGCCTGGAGCGTGGCGCGCTCTGGAAACACCATATATTTT. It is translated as CAWSVARSGNTIYF.

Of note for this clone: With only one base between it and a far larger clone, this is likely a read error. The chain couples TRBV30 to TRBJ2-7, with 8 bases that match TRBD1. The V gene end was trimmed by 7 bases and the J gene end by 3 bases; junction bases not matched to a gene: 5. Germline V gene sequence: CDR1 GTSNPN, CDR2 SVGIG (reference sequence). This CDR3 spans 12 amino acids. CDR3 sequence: CALATGGYEQYF. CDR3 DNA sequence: TGTGCCTTGGCAACAGGGGGCTACGAGCAGTACTTC.

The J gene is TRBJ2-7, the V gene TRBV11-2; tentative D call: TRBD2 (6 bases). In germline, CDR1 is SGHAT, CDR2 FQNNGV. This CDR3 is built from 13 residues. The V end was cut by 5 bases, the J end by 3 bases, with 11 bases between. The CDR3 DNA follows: TGTGCCAGCAGCATACCGGGAGTCTACGAGCAGTACTTC. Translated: CASSIPGVYEQYF.

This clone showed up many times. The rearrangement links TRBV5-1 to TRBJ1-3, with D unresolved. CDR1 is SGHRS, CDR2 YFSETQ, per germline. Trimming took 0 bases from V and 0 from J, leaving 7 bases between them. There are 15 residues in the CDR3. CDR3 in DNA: TGCGCCAGCAGCTTGGACTATCCCTCTGGAAACACCATATATTTT. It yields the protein CASSLDYPSGNTIYF.

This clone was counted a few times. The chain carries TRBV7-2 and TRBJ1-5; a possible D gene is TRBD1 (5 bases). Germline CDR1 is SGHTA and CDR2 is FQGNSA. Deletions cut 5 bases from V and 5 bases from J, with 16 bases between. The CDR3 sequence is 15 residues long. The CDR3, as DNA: TGTGCCAGCAGCCCCCCCGGGGGTAGACATCAGCCCCAGCATTTT. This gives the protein CASSPPGGRHQPQHF.

The CDR3 sequence: CASSHPNPTGELFF. CDR3 nucleotide sequence: TGCGCCAGCAGCCACCCAAATCCCACCGGGGAGCTGTTTTTT. The V and J genes are TRBV5-1 and TRBJ2-2; D is uncertain. The V and J ends lost 4 bases and 4 bases respectively, with 11 bases between them. This CDR3 region has 14 residues. Germline CDR1 SGHRS, CDR2 YFSETQ.

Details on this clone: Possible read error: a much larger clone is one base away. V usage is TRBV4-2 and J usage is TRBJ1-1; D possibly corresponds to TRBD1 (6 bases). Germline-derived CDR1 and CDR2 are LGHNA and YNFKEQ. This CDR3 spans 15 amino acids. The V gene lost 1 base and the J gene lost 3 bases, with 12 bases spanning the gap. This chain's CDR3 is CASSQGWGAYTEAFF. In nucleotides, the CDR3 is TGTGCCAGCAGCCAAGGCTGGGGGGCGTACACTGAAGCTTTCTTT.

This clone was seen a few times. For the CDR3, the DNA is TGCAGCGTGGGGGGACAGTTAGGGGAGACCCAGTACTTC. It translates to CSVGGQLGETQYF. The chain has TRBV29-1 and TRBJ2-5, with D possibly being TRBD1 (7 bases). The CDR3 totals 13 residues. Germline values: CDR1 SQVTM, CDR2 ANQGSEA. Trimming shortened V by 6 bases and J by 5 bases, and 16 bases separated the two germline ends.

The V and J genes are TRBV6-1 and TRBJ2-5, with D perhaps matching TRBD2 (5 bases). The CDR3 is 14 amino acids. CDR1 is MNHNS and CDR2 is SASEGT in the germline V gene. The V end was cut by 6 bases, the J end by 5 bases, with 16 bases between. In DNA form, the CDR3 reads TGTGCCAGCAGCGCGGGCACAGAAGGGGAGACCCAGTACTTC. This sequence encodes CASSAGTEGETQYF.

As DNA, the CDR3 is TGTGCCAGCAGTTCCGGGGACGGACAAAATTCACCCCTCCACTTT. Translated: CASSSGDGQNSPLHF. The gene calls are TRBV27 and TRBJ1-6, with D perhaps matching TRBD1 (5 bases). Trimming removed 4 bases at V and 7 bases at J, with 14 bases between. Germline V gives CDR1 MNHEY, CDR2 SMNVEV (reference sequence). The CDR3 has 15 residues.

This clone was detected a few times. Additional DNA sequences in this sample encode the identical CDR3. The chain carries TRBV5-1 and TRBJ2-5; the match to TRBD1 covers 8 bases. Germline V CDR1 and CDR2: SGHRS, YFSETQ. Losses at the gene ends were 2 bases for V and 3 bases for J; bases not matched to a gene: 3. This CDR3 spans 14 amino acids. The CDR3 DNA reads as TGCGCCAGCAGCTTAGGACAGGGAAAAGAGACCCAGTACTTC. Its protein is CASSLGQGKETQYF.

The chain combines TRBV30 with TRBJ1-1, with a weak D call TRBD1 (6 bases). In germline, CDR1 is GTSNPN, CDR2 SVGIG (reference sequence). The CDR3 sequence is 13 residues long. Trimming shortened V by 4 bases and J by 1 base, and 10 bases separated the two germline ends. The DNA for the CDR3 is TGTGCCTGGAAAGGACAGCCGAACACTGAAGCTTTCTTT. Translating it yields CAWKGQPNTEAFF.

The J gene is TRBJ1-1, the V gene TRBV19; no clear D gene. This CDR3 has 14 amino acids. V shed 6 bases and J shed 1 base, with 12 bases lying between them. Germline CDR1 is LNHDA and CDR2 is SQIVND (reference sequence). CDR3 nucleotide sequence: TGTGCCAGTAGCCTGGCGAATTCGAACACTGAAGCTTTCTTT. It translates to CASSLANSNTEAFF.

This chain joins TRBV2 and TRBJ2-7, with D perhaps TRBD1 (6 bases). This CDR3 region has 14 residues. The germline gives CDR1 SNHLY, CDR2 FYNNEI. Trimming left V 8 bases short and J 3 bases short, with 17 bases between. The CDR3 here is CASGRQALDYEQYF. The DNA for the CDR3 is TGTGCCAGCGGACGACAGGCTCTGGACTACGAGCAGTACTTC.

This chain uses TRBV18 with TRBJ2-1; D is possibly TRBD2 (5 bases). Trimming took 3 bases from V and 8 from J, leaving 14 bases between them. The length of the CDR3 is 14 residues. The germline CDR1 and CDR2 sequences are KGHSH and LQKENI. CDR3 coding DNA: TGTGCCAGCTCACCCTCTTCACTAGAATATGAGCAGTTCTTC. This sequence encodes CASSPSSLEYEQFF.

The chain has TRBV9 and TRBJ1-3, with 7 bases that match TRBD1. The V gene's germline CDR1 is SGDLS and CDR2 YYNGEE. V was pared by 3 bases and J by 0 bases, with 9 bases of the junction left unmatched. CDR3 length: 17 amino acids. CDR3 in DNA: TGTGCCAGCAGCGATAGGACAGGTCTGCTCTCTGGAAACACCATATATTTT. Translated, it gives CASSDRTGLLSGNTIYF.

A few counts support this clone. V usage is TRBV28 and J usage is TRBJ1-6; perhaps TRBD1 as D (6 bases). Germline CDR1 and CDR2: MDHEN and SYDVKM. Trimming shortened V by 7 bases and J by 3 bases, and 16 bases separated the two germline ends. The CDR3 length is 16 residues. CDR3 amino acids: CASKGGVESYNSPLHF. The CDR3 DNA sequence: TGTGCCAGCAAAGGGGGGGTGGAGAGCTATAATTCACCCCTCCACTTT.